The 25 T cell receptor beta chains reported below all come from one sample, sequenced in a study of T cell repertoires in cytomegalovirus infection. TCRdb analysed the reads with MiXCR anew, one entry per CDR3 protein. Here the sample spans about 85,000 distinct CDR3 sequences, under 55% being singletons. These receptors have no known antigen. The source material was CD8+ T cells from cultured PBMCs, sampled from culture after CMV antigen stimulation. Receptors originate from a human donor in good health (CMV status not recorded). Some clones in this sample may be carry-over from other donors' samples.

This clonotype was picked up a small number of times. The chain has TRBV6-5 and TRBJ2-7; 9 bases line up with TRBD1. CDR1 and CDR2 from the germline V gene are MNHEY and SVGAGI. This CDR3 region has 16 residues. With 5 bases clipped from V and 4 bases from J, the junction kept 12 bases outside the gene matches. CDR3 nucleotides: TGTGCCAGCAGTCCCTCGTGGGGGACAGGGCGATACGAGCAGTACTTC. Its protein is CASSPSWGTGRYEQYF.

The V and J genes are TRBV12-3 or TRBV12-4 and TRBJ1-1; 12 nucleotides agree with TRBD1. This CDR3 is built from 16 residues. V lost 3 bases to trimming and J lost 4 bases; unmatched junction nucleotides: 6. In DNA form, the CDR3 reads TGTGCCAGCAGTTTTGGGACAGGGGGCAGAGGCACTGAAGCTTTCTTT. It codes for CASSFGTGGRGTEAFF.

The CDR3 sequence is CASSEGLSQETQYF. The DNA for the CDR3 is TGTGCCAGCAGTGAAGGCCTCTCGCAAGAGACCCAGTACTTC. V usage is TRBV6-1 and J usage is TRBJ2-5; unclear D gene. Germline CDR1 and CDR2: MNHNS and SASEGT. V gave up 1 base and J gave up 2 bases, with 8 bases separating them. This CDR3 has 14 amino acids.

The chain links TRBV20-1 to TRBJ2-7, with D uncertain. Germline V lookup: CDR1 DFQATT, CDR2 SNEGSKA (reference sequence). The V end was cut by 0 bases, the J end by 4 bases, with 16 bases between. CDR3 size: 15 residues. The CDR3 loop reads CSARDPERVNYEQYF. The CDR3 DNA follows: TGCAGTGCTAGAGATCCAGAAAGGGTTAATTACGAGCAGTACTTC.

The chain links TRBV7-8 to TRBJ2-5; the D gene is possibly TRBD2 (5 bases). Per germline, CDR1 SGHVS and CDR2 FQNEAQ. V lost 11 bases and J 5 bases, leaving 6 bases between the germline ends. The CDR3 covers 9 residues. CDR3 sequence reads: CAGGETQYF. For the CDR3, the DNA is TGTGCCGGCGGGGAGACCCAGTACTTC.

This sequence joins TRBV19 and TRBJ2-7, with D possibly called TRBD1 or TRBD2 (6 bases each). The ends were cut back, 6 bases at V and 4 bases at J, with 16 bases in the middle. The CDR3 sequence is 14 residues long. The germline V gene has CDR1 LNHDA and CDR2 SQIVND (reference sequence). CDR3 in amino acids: CASRDIPGAYEQYF. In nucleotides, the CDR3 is TGTGCCAGTAGAGATATACCGGGGGCATACGAGCAGTACTTC.

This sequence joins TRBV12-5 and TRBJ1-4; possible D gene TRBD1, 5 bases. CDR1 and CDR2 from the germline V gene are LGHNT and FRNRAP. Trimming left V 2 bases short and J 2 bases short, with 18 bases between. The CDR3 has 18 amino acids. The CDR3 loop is CASGLIRQIVGTNEKLFF. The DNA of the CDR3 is TGTGCTAGTGGTTTGATCCGACAGATAGTAGGGACTAATGAAAAACTGTTTTTT.

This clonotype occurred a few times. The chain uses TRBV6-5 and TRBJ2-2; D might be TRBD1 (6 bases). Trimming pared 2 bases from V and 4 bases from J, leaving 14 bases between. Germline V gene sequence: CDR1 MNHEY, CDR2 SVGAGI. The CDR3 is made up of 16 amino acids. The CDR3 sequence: CASSYESQGPTGELFF. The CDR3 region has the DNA TGTGCCAGCAGTTACGAGAGTCAGGGGCCCACCGGGGAGCTGTTTTTT.

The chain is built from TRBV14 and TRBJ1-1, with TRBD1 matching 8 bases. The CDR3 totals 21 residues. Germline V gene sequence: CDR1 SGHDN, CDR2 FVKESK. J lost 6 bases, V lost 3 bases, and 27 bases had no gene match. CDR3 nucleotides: TGTGCCAGCAGCCATACCCTCGGTGGGCAGGGGGCTTACCCCTTGAGGGCTGAAGCTTTCTTT. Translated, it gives CASSHTLGGQGAYPLRAEAFF. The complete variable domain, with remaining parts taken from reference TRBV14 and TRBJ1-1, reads EAGVTQFPSHSVIEKGQTVTLRCDPISGHDNLYWYRRVMGKEIKFLLHFVKESKQDESGMPNNRFLAERTGGTYSTLKVQPAELEDSGVYFCASSHTLGGQGAYPLRAEAFFGQGTRLTVV.

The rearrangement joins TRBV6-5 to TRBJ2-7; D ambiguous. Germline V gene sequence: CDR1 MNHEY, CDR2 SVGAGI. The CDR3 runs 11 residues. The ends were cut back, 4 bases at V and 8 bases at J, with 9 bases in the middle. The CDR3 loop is CASSFGPKQYF. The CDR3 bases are TGTGCCAGCAGTTTCGGCCCTAAGCAGTACTTC.

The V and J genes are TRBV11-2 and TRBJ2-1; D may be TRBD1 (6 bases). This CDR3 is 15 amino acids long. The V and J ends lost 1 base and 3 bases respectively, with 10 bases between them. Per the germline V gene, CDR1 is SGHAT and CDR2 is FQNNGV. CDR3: CASSLGGTIYNEQFF. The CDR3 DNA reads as TGTGCCAGCAGCTTAGGTGGGACAATCTACAATGAGCAGTTCTTC.

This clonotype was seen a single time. Written as DNA, the CDR3 is TGTGCCAGCAGTTTAAAGGAAGGGGGAATATTGAATCAGCCCCAGCATTTT. Its protein product is CASSLKEGGILNQPQHF. V is TRBV28 and J is TRBJ1-5, with D possibly being TRBD1 (6 bases). CDR3 length: 17 residues. V lost 2 bases to trimming and J lost 4 bases, with 18 bases between them. Per germline, CDR1 MDHEN and CDR2 SYDVKM.

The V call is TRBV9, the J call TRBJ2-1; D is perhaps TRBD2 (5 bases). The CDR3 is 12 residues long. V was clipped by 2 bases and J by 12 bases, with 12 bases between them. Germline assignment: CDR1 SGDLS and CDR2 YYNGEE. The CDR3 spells CASSVNSGAQFF. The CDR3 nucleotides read TGTGCCAGCAGCGTTAACAGCGGTGCGCAGTTCTTC.

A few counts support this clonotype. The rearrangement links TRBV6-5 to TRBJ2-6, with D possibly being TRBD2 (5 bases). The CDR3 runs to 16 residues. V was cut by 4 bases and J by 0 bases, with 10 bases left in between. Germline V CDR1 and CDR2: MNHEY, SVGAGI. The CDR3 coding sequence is TGTGCCAGCAGTTCGTTCGGGGACTCTGGGGCCAACGTCCTGACTTTC. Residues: CASSSFGDSGANVLTF.

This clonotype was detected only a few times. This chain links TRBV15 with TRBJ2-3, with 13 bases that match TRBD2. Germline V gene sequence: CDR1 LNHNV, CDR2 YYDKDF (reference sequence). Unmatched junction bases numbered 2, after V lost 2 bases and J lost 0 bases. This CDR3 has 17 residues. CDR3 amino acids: CATSRMGLAGSTDTQYF. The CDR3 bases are TGTGCCACCAGCAGAATGGGACTAGCGGGAAGCACAGATACGCAGTATTTT.

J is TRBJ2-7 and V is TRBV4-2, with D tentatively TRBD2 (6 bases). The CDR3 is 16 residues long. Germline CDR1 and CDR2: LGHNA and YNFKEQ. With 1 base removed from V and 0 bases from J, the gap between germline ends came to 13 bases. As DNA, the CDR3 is TGTGCCAGCAGCCAAGGGTTCGGGGGAGTCTCCTACGAGCAGTACTTC. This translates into CASSQGFGGVSYEQYF.

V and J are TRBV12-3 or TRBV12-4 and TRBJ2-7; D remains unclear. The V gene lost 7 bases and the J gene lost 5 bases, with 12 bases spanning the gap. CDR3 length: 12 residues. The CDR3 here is CASTNPVDEQYF. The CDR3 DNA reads TGTGCCAGCACTAACCCTGTGGACGAGCAGTACTTC.

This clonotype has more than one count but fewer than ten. The CDR3 here is CASSFYSDSNTGELFF. The CDR3 coding sequence is TGTGCCAGCAGCTTCTACTCGGACTCTAACACCGGGGAGCTGTTTTTT. This sequence joins TRBV7-6 and TRBJ2-2, with D perhaps TRBD2 (5 bases). The ends were cut back, 3 bases at V and 2 bases at J, with 13 bases in the middle. This CDR3 spans 16 amino acids. Per germline, CDR1 SGHVS and CDR2 FNYEAQ.

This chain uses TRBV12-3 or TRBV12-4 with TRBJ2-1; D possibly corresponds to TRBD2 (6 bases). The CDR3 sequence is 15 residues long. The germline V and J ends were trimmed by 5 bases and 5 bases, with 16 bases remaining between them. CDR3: CASSVSGRYHNEQFF. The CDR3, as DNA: TGTGCCAGCAGTGTGAGCGGGCGCTATCACAATGAGCAGTTCTTC.

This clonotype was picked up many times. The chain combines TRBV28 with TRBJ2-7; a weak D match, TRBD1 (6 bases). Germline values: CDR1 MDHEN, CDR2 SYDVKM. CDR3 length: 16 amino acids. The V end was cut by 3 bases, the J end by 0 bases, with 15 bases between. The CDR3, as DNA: TGTGCCAGCAGTTTTGAAGGGACATCCCCCTCCTACGAGCAGTACTTC. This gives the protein CASSFEGTSPSYEQYF.

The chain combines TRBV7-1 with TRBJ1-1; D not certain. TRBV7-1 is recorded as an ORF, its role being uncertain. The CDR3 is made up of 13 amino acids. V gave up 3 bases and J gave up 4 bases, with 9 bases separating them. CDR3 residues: CASSSPGSTEAFF. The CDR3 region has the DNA TGTGCCAGCAGCTCCCCCGGGAGCACTGAAGCTTTCTTT.

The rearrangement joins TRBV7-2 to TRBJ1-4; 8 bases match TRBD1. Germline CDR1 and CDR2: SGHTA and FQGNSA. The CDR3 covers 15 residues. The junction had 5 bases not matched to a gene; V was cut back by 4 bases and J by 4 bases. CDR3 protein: CASSSNRGSNEKLFF. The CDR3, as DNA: TGTGCCAGCAGCTCCAACAGGGGGAGTAATGAAAAACTGTTTTTT. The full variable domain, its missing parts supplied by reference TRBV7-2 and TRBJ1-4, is GAGVSQSPSNKVTEKGKDVELRCDPISGHTALYWYRQSLGQGLEFLIYFQGNSAPDKSGLPSDRFSAERTGGSVSTLTIQRTQQEDSAVYLCASSSNRGSNEKLFFGSGTQLSVL.

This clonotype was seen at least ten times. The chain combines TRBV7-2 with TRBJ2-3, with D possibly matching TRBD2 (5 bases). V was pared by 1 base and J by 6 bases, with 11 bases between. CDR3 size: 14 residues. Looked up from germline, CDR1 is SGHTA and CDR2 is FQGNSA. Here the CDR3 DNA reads TGTGCCAGCAGCTTAGGAGGGAGTTTGGATACGCAGTATTTT. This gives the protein CASSLGGSLDTQYF.

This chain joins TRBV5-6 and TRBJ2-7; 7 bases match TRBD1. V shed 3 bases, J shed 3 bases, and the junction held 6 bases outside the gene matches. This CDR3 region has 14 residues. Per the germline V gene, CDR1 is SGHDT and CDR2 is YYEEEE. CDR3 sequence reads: CASSSGTESYEQYF. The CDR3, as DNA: TGTGCCAGCAGCTCCGGGACAGAGAGCTACGAGCAGTACTTC.

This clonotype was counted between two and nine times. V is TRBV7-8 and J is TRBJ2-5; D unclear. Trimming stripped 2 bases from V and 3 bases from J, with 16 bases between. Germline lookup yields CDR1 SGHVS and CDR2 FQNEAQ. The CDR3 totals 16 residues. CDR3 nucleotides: TGTGCCAGCAGCTTATCGGTCGGGTACTCCAAAGAGACCCAGTACTTC. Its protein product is CASSLSVGYSKETQYF.